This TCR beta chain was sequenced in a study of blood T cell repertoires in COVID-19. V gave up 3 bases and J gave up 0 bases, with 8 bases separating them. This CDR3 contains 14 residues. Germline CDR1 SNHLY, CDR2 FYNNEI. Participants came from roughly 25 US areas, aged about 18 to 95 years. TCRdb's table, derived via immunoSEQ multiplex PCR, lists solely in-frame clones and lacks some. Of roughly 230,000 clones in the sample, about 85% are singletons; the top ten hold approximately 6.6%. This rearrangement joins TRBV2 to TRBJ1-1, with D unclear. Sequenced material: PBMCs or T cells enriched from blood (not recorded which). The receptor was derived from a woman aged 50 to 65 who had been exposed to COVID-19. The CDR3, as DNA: TGTGCCAGCAGTGAGAGATCTATGAACACTGAAGCTTTCTTT. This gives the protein CASSERSMNTEAFF.